A single sample gave rise to the 2 T cell receptor beta chains below, sequenced in a study of tumor-infiltrating lymphocytes in primary liver carcinoma. The authors took blood RNA from unsorted whole blood and also extracted germline DNA. The authors made TCR beta cDNA from around 500 ng total RNA with a constant-region primer. Researchers made the TCR beta libraries by running three nested multiplex PCR rounds with slightly modified ARM-PCR. TRBV1-TRBV30 forward and Cbeta reverse primers drove the first two approximately 11-cycle rounds. MiXCR, applied by TCRdb to the multiplex PCR reads, yields one record per CDR3 protein. This sample has about 330,000 distinct CDR3 sequences, with 65% found just once. Sample: peripheral blood. The receptor set was obtained from a man aged 35 to 55 with primary liver carcinoma and hepatitis B virus infection.

This clonotype came up once. This sequence may be a read error, since a much larger clone differs from it by one base. The genes are TRBV12-3 or TRBV12-4 and TRBJ1-6; a weak D match, TRBD1 (6 bases). V lost 2 bases and J 7 bases, leaving 15 bases between the germline ends. The CDR3 has 16 residues. The CDR3 here is CASSLIGGRANSPLHF. CDR3 DNA sequence: TGTGCCAGCAGTTTAATCGGGGGCAGGGCAAATTCACCCCTCCACTTT.

As regards this clonotype: It may be a read error: a sequence one base away is much more abundant. This chain joins TRBV6-5 and TRBJ1-2; 11 nucleotides line up with TRBD1. CDR3 length: 15 residues. From germline, CDR1 is MNHEY and CDR2 SVGAGI. In nucleotides, the CDR3 is TGTACCAGCAGTTCCGTCGGACAGGGGGCGGCAGGCTACACCTTC. It is translated as CTSSSVGQGAAGYTF.